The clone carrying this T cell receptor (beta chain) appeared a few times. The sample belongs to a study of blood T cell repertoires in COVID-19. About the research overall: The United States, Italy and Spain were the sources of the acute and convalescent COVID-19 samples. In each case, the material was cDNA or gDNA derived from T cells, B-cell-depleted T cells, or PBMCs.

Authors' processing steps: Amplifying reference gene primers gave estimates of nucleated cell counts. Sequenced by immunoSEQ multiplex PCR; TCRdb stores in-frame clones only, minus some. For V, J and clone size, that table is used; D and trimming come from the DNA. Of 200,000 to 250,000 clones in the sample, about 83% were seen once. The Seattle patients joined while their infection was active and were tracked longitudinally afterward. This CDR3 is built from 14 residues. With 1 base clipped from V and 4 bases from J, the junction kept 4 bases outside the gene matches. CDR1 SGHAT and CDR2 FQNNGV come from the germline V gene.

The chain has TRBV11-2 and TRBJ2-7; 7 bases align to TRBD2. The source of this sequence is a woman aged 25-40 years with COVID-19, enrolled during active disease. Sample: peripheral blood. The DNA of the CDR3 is TGTGCCAGCAGCTTAGGGGTTAGCGGGTACGAGCAGTACTTC. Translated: CASSLGVSGYEQYF.